A selection of T cell receptor beta chains follows, all from one sample in a study of Tregs in tolerant kidney transplant recipients. TCRdb's copy holds only in-frame clones and misses some; the assay was immunoSEQ multiplex PCR. The sample comprises around 85,000 clones, around 90% of which are singletons, and approximately 0.37% rests with the top ten. Sequencing was performed on Tregs from blood, taken before the transplant. The receptor set was obtained from a human donor who received a combined kidney and bone marrow transplant. The CDR3 runs from the conserved cysteine through the conserved F or W. The D gene is left open where the match is weak. The size entry is marked missing in some rows and otherwise reads once, few, many or a size class.

abundance: NA; j_gene: TRBJ2-7; v_gene: TRBV7-6; d_gene: TRBD2; CDR3nt: TGTGCCAGCAGCGCGCTAGCGGGAGTCCCCCACGAGCAGTACTTC; CDR3aa: CASSALAGVPHEQYF
abundance: NA; j_gene: TRBJ2-2; v_gene: TRBV11-1; d_gene: NA; CDR3nt: TGTGCCAGCAGCTTAGAGCTAGAAAGAAGTGAACGCGGGGAGCTGTTTTTT; CDR3aa: CASSLELERSERGELFF
abundance: once; j_gene: TRBJ1-5; v_gene: TRBV21-1; d_gene: NA; CDR3nt: TGTGCCAGCGGGACGCCCCGGGGAATCAGCCCCCAGCATTTT; CDR3aa: CASGTPRGISPQHF
abundance: NA; j_gene: TRBJ2-3; v_gene: TRBV2; d_gene: TRBD2; CDR3nt: TGTGCCAGCAGGTATCCGGGAGGGTCGGATACGCAGTATTTT; CDR3aa: CASRYPGGSDTQYF
abundance: few; j_gene: TRBJ2-7; v_gene: TRBV7-3; d_gene: NA; CDR3nt: TGTGCCAGCAGCCAACAGGGCGAGCAGTACTTC; CDR3aa: CASSQQGEQYF
abundance: once; j_gene: TRBJ2-2; v_gene: TRBV6-5; d_gene: NA; CDR3nt: TGTGCCAGCCGTTCGGGGGATCGGATCGTCGGGGAGCTGTTTTTT; CDR3aa: CASRSGDRIVGELFF
abundance: NA; j_gene: TRBJ2-7; v_gene: TRBV29-1; d_gene: TRBD2; CDR3nt: TGCAGCGTTGCGACTAGCGGGCACTCCTACGAGCAGTACTTC; CDR3aa: CSVATSGHSYEQYF
abundance: NA; j_gene: TRBJ2-7; v_gene: TRBV7-2; d_gene: NA; CDR3nt: TGTGCCAGCAGCTTGGTTGCTAGTAGCTCCTACGAGCAGTACTTC; CDR3aa: CASSLVASSSYEQYF
abundance: NA; j_gene: TRBJ2-7; v_gene: TRBV2; d_gene: TRBD1; CDR3nt: TGTGCCAGCAGTGAAAGAGGGACAGGAGGCGAGCAGTACTTC; CDR3aa: CASSERGTGGEQYF
abundance: NA; j_gene: TRBJ2-5; v_gene: TRBV29-1; d_gene: NA; CDR3nt: TGCAGCGTTAAACCAACAGGAGGGGAGACCCAGTACTTC; CDR3aa: CSVKPTGGETQYF
abundance: NA; j_gene: TRBJ1-1; v_gene: TRBV4-3; d_gene: NA; CDR3nt: TGCGCCAGCAGCCAAGAATCTCTATTCCGGGGTGAAGCTTTCTTT; CDR3aa: CASSQESLFRGEAFF
abundance: once; j_gene: TRBJ1-4; v_gene: TRBV28; d_gene: NA; CDR3nt: TGTGCCAGCCGATTTTTACCTGCGGGTGAAAAACTGTTTTTT; CDR3aa: CASRFLPAGEKLFF
abundance: NA; j_gene: TRBJ2-3; v_gene: TRBV2; d_gene: NA; CDR3nt: TGTGCCAGCAGAGTAAGACCAGGAGGAGCCACAGATACGCAGTATTTT; CDR3aa: CASRVRPGGATDTQYF
abundance: NA; j_gene: TRBJ2-5; v_gene: TRBV5-1; d_gene: NA; CDR3nt: TGCGCCAGCAGCTTGGGCTCCAGGGGGGAGGCCCAGTACTTC; CDR3aa: CASSLGSRGEAQYF
abundance: NA; j_gene: TRBJ2-5; v_gene: TRBV2; d_gene: NA; CDR3nt: TGTGCCGGCACCACCGGGGGAGTCCAAGAGACCCAGTACTTC; CDR3aa: CAGTTGGVQETQYF
abundance: NA; j_gene: TRBJ2-5; v_gene: TRBV4-3; d_gene: TRBD2; CDR3nt: TGCGCCAGCAGCCAAGACGTAGCGGGAAGCCAAGAGACCCAGTACTTC; CDR3aa: CASSQDVAGSQETQYF
abundance: NA; j_gene: TRBJ2-1; v_gene: TRBV29-1; d_gene: NA; CDR3nt: TGCAGCGTTGGTGGGCCTAGCAATGAGCAGTTCTTC; CDR3aa: CSVGGPSNEQFF
abundance: NA; j_gene: TRBJ2-1; v_gene: TRBV28; d_gene: NA; CDR3nt: TGTGCCAGCAGCTTGGGGGGTCTGGGTGGTGAGCAGTTCTTC; CDR3aa: CASSLGGLGGEQFF
abundance: NA; j_gene: TRBJ2-1; v_gene: TRBV4-3; d_gene: TRBD2; CDR3nt: TGCGCCAGCAGCCAAGCCGGGAGGGCGTTCAATGAGCAGTTCTTC; CDR3aa: CASSQAGRAFNEQFF
abundance: NA; j_gene: TRBJ2-6; v_gene: TRBV7-2; d_gene: NA; CDR3nt: TGTGCCAGCAGCTTAGTTGGCTTCAGCTCTGGGGCCAACGTCCTGACTTTC; CDR3aa: CASSLVGFSSGANVLTF
abundance: NA; j_gene: TRBJ1-6; v_gene: TRBV27; d_gene: NA; CDR3nt: TGTGCCAGCAGTGGGACTAATTCACCCCTCCACTTT; CDR3aa: CASSGTNSPLHF
abundance: NA; j_gene: TRBJ2-5; v_gene: TRBV14; d_gene: NA; CDR3nt: TGTGCCAGCAGCCAATTCTGGACGTCCCAGTACTTC; CDR3aa: CASSQFWTSQYF
abundance: once; j_gene: TRBJ1-5; v_gene: TRBV27; d_gene: TRBD1; CDR3nt: TGTGCCAGCAGTTTATCCACCGGGACAGGGGATCAGCCCCAGCATTTT; CDR3aa: CASSLSTGTGDQPQHF
abundance: NA; j_gene: TRBJ2-5; v_gene: TRBV28; d_gene: NA; CDR3nt: TGTGCCAGCAGTCTAGAAGAGACCCAGTACTTC; CDR3aa: CASSLEETQYF
abundance: NA; j_gene: TRBJ1-2; v_gene: TRBV7-2; d_gene: NA; CDR3nt: TGTGCCAGCAGCCAGGCCGGGTTTGGCTACACCTTC; CDR3aa: CASSQAGFGYTF
abundance: NA; j_gene: TRBJ2-7; v_gene: TRBV28; d_gene: NA; CDR3nt: TGTGCCAGCAGCTTTCTTCCCGGGGGATACTCCTACGAGCAGTACTTC; CDR3aa: CASSFLPGGYSYEQYF
abundance: NA; j_gene: TRBJ2-1; v_gene: TRBV7-9; d_gene: TRBD2; CDR3nt: TGTGCCAGCAGCTTGGCTAGCGGGATCCTTACCTACAATGAGCAGTTCTTC; CDR3aa: CASSLASGILTYNEQFF
abundance: NA; j_gene: TRBJ2-3; v_gene: TRBV4-3; d_gene: NA; CDR3nt: TGCGCCAGCAGCCAAGTTGACCTAGGGGGCACAGATACGCAGTATTTT; CDR3aa: CASSQVDLGGTDTQYF
abundance: once; j_gene: TRBJ2-4; v_gene: TRBV13; d_gene: TRBD1; CDR3nt: TGTGCCAGCAGCCCGCCAGGGGGCAAAAACATTCAGTACTTC; CDR3aa: CASSPPGGKNIQYF
abundance: NA; j_gene: TRBJ1-2; v_gene: TRBV4-3; d_gene: NA; CDR3nt: TGCGCCAGCAGCCAAACAGGGATAGGTCTCTATGGCTACACCTTC; CDR3aa: CASSQTGIGLYGYTF
abundance: once; j_gene: TRBJ1-2; v_gene: TRBV4-3; d_gene: NA; CDR3nt: TGCGCCAGCAGCCAGGCCCCAGGGGACTATGGCTACACCTTC; CDR3aa: CASSQAPGDYGYTF
abundance: NA; j_gene: TRBJ2-7; v_gene: TRBV7-2; d_gene: TRBD2; CDR3nt: TGTGCCAGCAGCCGTGGGACTAGCGTTACCTACGAGCAGTACTTC; CDR3aa: CASSRGTSVTYEQYF
abundance: once; j_gene: TRBJ2-7; v_gene: TRBV7-8; d_gene: TRBD2; CDR3nt: TGTGCCAGCAGCCGTGAGACTAGCGGGAGCTGGGGTTACGAGCAGTACTTC; CDR3aa: CASSRETSGSWGYEQYF
abundance: NA; j_gene: TRBJ2-7; v_gene: TRBV10-2; d_gene: TRBD2; CDR3nt: TGCGCCAGCAAAACTAGCGGGACCTACGAGCAGTACTTC; CDR3aa: CASKTSGTYEQYF
abundance: NA; j_gene: TRBJ1-1; v_gene: TRBV7-2; d_gene: NA; CDR3nt: TGTGCCAGCAGCTTAGTCCAGGGTGACACTGAAGCTTTCTTT; CDR3aa: CASSLVQGDTEAFF
abundance: once; j_gene: TRBJ2-1; v_gene: TRBV18; d_gene: NA; CDR3nt: TGTGCCAGCTCACCAGATTCAGGGGGGTACAATGAGCAGTTCTTC; CDR3aa: CASSPDSGGYNEQFF
abundance: NA; j_gene: TRBJ2-1; v_gene: TRBV7-9; d_gene: NA; CDR3nt: TGTGCCAGCAGCTTAGTAGCGCCGACCAAGAATGAGCAGTTCTTC; CDR3aa: CASSLVAPTKNEQFF
abundance: NA; j_gene: TRBJ2-7; v_gene: TRBV29-1; d_gene: NA; CDR3nt: TGCAGCGCCACGCAAAGATACGAACCCTACGAGCAGTACTTC; CDR3aa: CSATQRYEPYEQYF
abundance: NA; j_gene: TRBJ2-1; v_gene: TRBV18; d_gene: TRBD1; CDR3nt: TGTGCCAGCTCACCCAGGACAGGGGCGGGTACCTACAATGAGCAGTTCTTC; CDR3aa: CASSPRTGAGTYNEQFF
abundance: once; j_gene: TRBJ2-5; v_gene: TRBV7-2; d_gene: NA; CDR3nt: TGTGCCAGCAGCCCCAGGGCTGCGAGAGAAGAGACCCAGTACTTC; CDR3aa: CASSPRAAREETQYF
abundance: NA; j_gene: TRBJ2-1; v_gene: TRBV4-2; d_gene: NA; CDR3nt: TGTGCCAGCAGCCCCGGGACCCCGGGGGACAATGAGCAGTTCTTC; CDR3aa: CASSPGTPGDNEQFF
abundance: NA; j_gene: TRBJ2-7; v_gene: TRBV10-3; d_gene: NA; CDR3nt: TGTGCCATCAGAGAAACAGGCGCTGGTTTTATCTTC; CDR3aa: CAIRETGAGFIF
abundance: NA; j_gene: TRBJ1-1; v_gene: TRBV6-6; d_gene: NA; CDR3nt: TGTGCCAGCAGTTACTCGAAAGGGAACACTGAAGCTTTCTTT; CDR3aa: CASSYSKGNTEAFF
abundance: NA; j_gene: TRBJ1-2; v_gene: TRBV7-2; d_gene: TRBD1; CDR3nt: TGTGCCAGCAGCTTAGGCGGACAGGGGGCAAGCTATGGCTACACCTTC; CDR3aa: CASSLGGQGASYGYTF
abundance: NA; j_gene: TRBJ2-1; v_gene: TRBV11-2; d_gene: NA; CDR3nt: TGTGCCAGCAGCTTAGATCGCAGGCATGAGCAGTTCTTC; CDR3aa: CASSLDRRHEQFF
abundance: NA; j_gene: TRBJ2-7; v_gene: TRBV6-1; d_gene: NA; CDR3nt: TGTGCCAGCAGTACCCTTTCCCGGGACGATGGGAGGAGGTACTTC; CDR3aa: CASSTLSRDDGRRYF
abundance: NA; j_gene: TRBJ2-1; v_gene: TRBV7-2; d_gene: NA; CDR3nt: TGTGCCAGCAGCTTTACAGGGGAGGCCTACAATGAGCAGTTCTTC; CDR3aa: CASSFTGEAYNEQFF
abundance: NA; j_gene: TRBJ2-7; v_gene: TRBV6-1; d_gene: NA; CDR3nt: TGTGCCAGCAGTGGCCCTCCCTACGAGCAGTACTTC; CDR3aa: CASSGPPYEQYF
abundance: NA; j_gene: TRBJ2-7; v_gene: TRBV11-2; d_gene: NA; CDR3nt: TGTGCCAGCACCCCAGGAAGGGTACCTTCCGAGCAGTACTTC; CDR3aa: CASTPGRVPSEQYF
abundance: NA; j_gene: TRBJ2-5; v_gene: TRBV7-2; d_gene: TRBD1; CDR3nt: TGTGCCAGCAGCTTAGAAGGGACAGGGTTTACGACCCAGTACTTC; CDR3aa: CASSLEGTGFTTQYF
abundance: NA; j_gene: TRBJ1-4; v_gene: TRBV7-8; d_gene: NA; CDR3nt: TGTGCCAGCAGCCAGTCCTGGGGGCGCCGCGAAAAACTGTTTTTT; CDR3aa: CASSQSWGRREKLFF
abundance: NA; j_gene: TRBJ2-1; v_gene: TRBV6-5; d_gene: NA; CDR3nt: TGTGCCAGCAGTTATTCTGGGAATAGTTACAATGAGCAGTTCTTC; CDR3aa: CASSYSGNSYNEQFF
abundance: NA; j_gene: TRBJ1-4; v_gene: TRBV5-1; d_gene: TRBD1; CDR3nt: TGCGCCAGCAGCTTGTTGGGACAGGAAAATGAAAAACTGTTTTTT; CDR3aa: CASSLLGQENEKLFF
abundance: NA; j_gene: TRBJ2-7; v_gene: TRBV28; d_gene: NA; CDR3nt: TGTGCCAGCAGTCACACCTACGAGCAGTACTTC; CDR3aa: CASSHTYEQYF
abundance: NA; j_gene: TRBJ2-1; v_gene: TRBV25-1; d_gene: TRBD2; CDR3nt: TGTGCCAGCAGTGGGGGACCGGGAGCGGGAGGGTTCAATGAGCAGTTCTTC; CDR3aa: CASSGGPGAGGFNEQFF